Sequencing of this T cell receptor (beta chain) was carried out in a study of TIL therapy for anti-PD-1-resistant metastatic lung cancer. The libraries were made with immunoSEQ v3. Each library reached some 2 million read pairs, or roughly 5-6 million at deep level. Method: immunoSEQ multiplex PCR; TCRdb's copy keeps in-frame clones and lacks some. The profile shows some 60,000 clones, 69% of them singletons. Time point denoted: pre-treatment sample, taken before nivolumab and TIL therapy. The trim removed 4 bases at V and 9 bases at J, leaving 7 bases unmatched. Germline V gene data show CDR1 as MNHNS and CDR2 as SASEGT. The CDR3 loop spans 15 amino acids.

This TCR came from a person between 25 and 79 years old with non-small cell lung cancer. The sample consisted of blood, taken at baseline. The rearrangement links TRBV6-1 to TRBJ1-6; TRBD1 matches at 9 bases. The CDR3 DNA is TGTGCCAGCAGTGTTACAGGGGGCGCAGGTTCACCCCTCCACTTT. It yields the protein CASSVTGGAGSPLHF.